This is a list of T cell receptor beta chains from one sample in a study of shared clonotypes between healthy human individuals. Clones were read by immunoSEQ multiplex PCR, and TCRdb kept only the in-frame ones, dropping some. Counted here are millions of clones, 85% to 95% occurring once; the ten biggest clones make up over 0.12%. The source material was naive CD4+ T cells sorted from blood. The origin of the receptors is a man younger than 30 in good health. Each CDR3 is given with its conserved first and last residue. A D gene is named only where the DNA matches it firmly. Clone size appears in some rows only: once, few, many, or a class for an expanded clone.

TRBJ2-7 TRBV5-4 TRBD1 NA TGTGCCAGCAGTTTGGGACAGGGAGGAGCCTACGAGCAGTACTTC CASSLGQGGAYEQYF
TRBJ1-6 TRBV29-1 NA NA TGCAGCGCCATAAATGGGTATAATTCACCCCTCCACTTT CSAINGYNSPLHF
TRBJ2-2 TRBV27 TRBD2 NA TGTGCCAGCAGTTTCCGGCTAGCGGGAGAGGCCGGGGAGCTGTTTTTT CASSFRLAGEAGELFF
TRBJ2-7 TRBV7-8 NA NA TGTGCCAGCAGCGCGGGACGAAACTACGAGCAGTACTTC CASSAGRNYEQYF
TRBJ2-7 TRBV30 NA NA TGTGCCTGGAGTACGCTCGACCGGATGGGCTACGAGCAGTACTTC CAWSTLDRMGYEQYF
TRBJ1-1 TRBV30 TRBD1 NA TGTGCCTGGAGGGCAGGGGGCATCACTGAAGCTTTCTTT CAWRAGGITEAFF
TRBJ2-6 TRBV14 NA NA TGTGCCAGCAGCACATTTGATGGGGCCAACGTCCTGACTTTC CASSTFDGANVLTF
TRBJ2-7 TRBV7-9 TRBD1 NA TGTGCCAGCAGCACACTTGGGACAGGGACCGCCGAGCAGTACTTC CASSTLGTGTAEQYF
TRBJ1-5 TRBV30 NA NA TGTGCCTGGAGCAGGCTGAATAGCAATCAGCCCCAGCATTTT CAWSRLNSNQPQHF
TRBJ1-3 TRBV19 NA NA TGTGCCAGTAGCCCAATCATACGAAGCTCTGGAAACACCATATATTTT CASSPIIRSSGNTIYF
TRBJ1-2 TRBV28 NA NA NA CASSFFGAGWPYGYTF
TRBJ2-1 TRBV10-3 NA NA TGTGCCATCAGTGGAAGTAGCGGTGGGGCCTACAATGAGCAGTTCTTC CAISGSSGGAYNEQFF
TRBJ2-3 TRBV5-5 NA NA TGTGCCAGCAGGAGGGACAGCACAGATACGCAGTATTTT CASRRDSTDTQYF
TRBJ2-5 TRBV7-3 TRBD1 NA TGTGCCAGCAGCTCTTGGGACAGGGAAGAGACCCAGTACTTC CASSSWDREETQYF
TRBJ1-3 TRBV28 NA once TGTGCCAGCAGTTTTAATCAGGTCTCTGGAAACACCATATATTTT CASSFNQVSGNTIYF
TRBJ2-2 TRBV18 TRBD1 NA TGTGCCAGCACGAAGGACAGGACCACCGGGGAGCTGTTTTTT CASTKDRTTGELFF
TRBJ1-1 TRBV28 TRBD1 few TGTGCCAGCAGAGTGGGACAGGGGAACACTGAAGCTTTCTTT CASRVGQGNTEAFF
TRBJ2-1 TRBV30 TRBD1 NA TGTGCCTCGGGACAGGACACTACCTACAATGAGCAGTTCTTC CASGQDTTYNEQFF
TRBJ1-1 TRBV5-1 TRBD1 NA TGCGCCAGCAGCGGGGACAGGTCGAACACTGAAGCTTTCTTT CASSGDRSNTEAFF
TRBJ1-2 TRBV5-1 NA once TGCGCCAGCAGCTTGGACCCGGGAGCTAACTATGGCTACACCTTC CASSLDPGANYGYTF
TRBJ2-5 TRBV7-3 TRBD2 NA TGTGCCAGCAGCTCGGGACTAGCTGGGGAGACCCAGTACTTC CASSSGLAGETQYF
TRBJ1-5 TRBV10-3 NA NA TGTGCCATCAGTGAGCGAAGGGATCAGCCCCAGCATTTT CAISERRDQPQHF
TRBJ1-4 TRBV6-1 NA NA TGTGCCAGCAGTGACTCAGGGGTTCGACTGTTTTTT CASSDSGVRLFF
TRBJ2-5 TRBV4-1 NA NA TGCGCCAGCAGCCAAGGCCCTTTATCGGGGTTGGGAGAGACCCAGTACTTC CASSQGPLSGLGETQYF
TRBJ2-1 TRBV5-1 TRBD2 NA TGCGCCAGCAGCTTGGCTCTAGCGGGGGGTGAGCAGTTCTTC CASSLALAGGEQFF
TRBJ1-2 TRBV28 TRBD1 NA TGTGCCAGCAGTTTGGGGAACAGGGGGAATGGCTACACCTTC CASSLGNRGNGYTF
TRBJ2-7 TRBV5-1 TRBD1 NA TGCGCCAGCAGCTCACCAGAGGGACAGCCCTACGAGCAGTACTTC CASSSPEGQPYEQYF
TRBJ2-5 TRBV6-5 NA NA TGTGCCAGCAGTTACGGAGGGCAAGAGACCCAGTACTTC CASSYGGQETQYF
TRBJ2-3 TRBV30 TRBD2 NA TGTGCCTGGGATAAAGGACTAGCGGGAGATACGCAGTATTTT CAWDKGLAGDTQYF
TRBJ2-1 TRBV4-3 NA NA TGCGCCAGCAGCCAAGATCTGCCACAGACATTTAGCTCCTACAATGAGCAGTTCTTC CASSQDLPQTFSSYNEQFF
TRBJ2-3 TRBV9 TRBD2 few TGTGCCAGCAGCGTAGATCGGGGGGGCACAGATACGCAGTATTTT CASSVDRGGTDTQYF
TRBJ1-3 TRBV5-1 NA NA TGCGCCAGCAGCTTGAACGGGGCCAACTCTGGAAACACCATATATTTT CASSLNGANSGNTIYF
TRBJ1-4 TRBV5-4 TRBD1 once TGTGCCAGCAGCAAGGGACAGGGAGTTGGAACTAATGAAAAACTGTTTTTT CASSKGQGVGTNEKLFF
TRBJ2-7 TRBV5-1 NA NA TGCGCCAGCAGACGCGAGGCTTCCTACGAGCAGTACTTC CASRREASYEQYF
TRBJ1-4 TRBV10-3 NA NA TGTGCCACCCGCTCCCTTGCAACTAATGAAAAACTGTTTTTT CATRSLATNEKLFF
TRBJ1-2 TRBV10-3 TRBD1 once TGTGCCATCAGTGACAGGGGGCGATTTACAAACTATGGCTACACCTTC CAISDRGRFTNYGYTF
TRBJ2-1 TRBV7-2 NA NA TGTGCCAGCAGCCCAGCGGGCTCCTACAATGAGCAGTTCTTC CASSPAGSYNEQFF
TRBJ2-7 TRBV6-1 TRBD1 NA TGTGCCACGAGAGGACAGGAGCCACAGTACGAGCAGTACTTC CATRGQEPQYEQYF
TRBJ1-4 TRBV2 NA NA TGTGCCAGAAGGGGCGTCGAAACTAATGAAAAACTGTTTTTT CARRGVETNEKLFF
TRBJ1-2 TRBV5-4 NA NA TGTGCCAGCAGCTTAGATGCGGGGACTAACTATGGCTACACCTTC CASSLDAGTNYGYTF
TRBJ1-2 TRBV28 NA NA TGTGCCAGCAGTTTGTCAGGGAACTCTGGCTACACCTTC CASSLSGNSGYTF
TRBJ2-5 TRBV14 NA NA TGTGCCAGCAGCCCAGGACAGCAAGAGACCCAGTACTTC CASSPGQQETQYF
TRBJ2-3 TRBV15 NA NA TGTGCCACCGGCCAGTACACAGATACGCAGTATTTT CATGQYTDTQYF
TRBJ1-1 TRBV6-1 TRBD1 NA TGTGCCAGCAGTGACCACAGGGGTATTGGCACTGAAGCTTTCTTT CASSDHRGIGTEAFF
TRBJ1-1 TRBV10-3 TRBD1 NA TGTGCCATCAGTGGAGGGGGCTTTGGAGCTTTCTTT CAISGGGFGAFF
TRBJ2-1 TRBV2 NA NA TGTGCCAGCAGTTGGGGAGACAATGAGCAGTTCTTC CASSWGDNEQFF
TRBJ1-5 TRBV7-9 NA NA TGTGCCAGCAGCTTAAGGGACGGTGGCAATCAGCCCCAGCATTTT CASSLRDGGNQPQHF
TRBJ2-7 TRBV6-1 NA NA TGTGCCAGCAGTGAGGAAAGCTCCTACGAGCAGTACTTC CASSEESSYEQYF
TRBJ2-7 TRBV5-1 NA NA TGCGCCAGCAGCTCCCCACAGACAGACGTCTACGAGCAGTACTTC CASSSPQTDVYEQYF
TRBJ2-4 TRBV2 NA once TGTGCCACCAAAGCCGAAGAGATGAAAAACATTCAGTACTTC CATKAEEMKNIQYF
TRBJ2-2 TRBV6-1 NA NA TGTGCCAGCAGTAAACTAGGGCAGAACACCGGGGAGCTGTTTTTT CASSKLGQNTGELFF
TRBJ2-1 TRBV15 TRBD2 NA TGTGCCACCAGCAAGGGGCTAGCGGGGGGGCCGGCCTACAATGAGCAGTTCTTC CATSKGLAGGPAYNEQFF
TRBJ2-7 TRBV30 NA NA TGTGCCTGGAGAGCGACGGTTCGCGAGCAGTACTTC CAWRATVREQYF
TRBJ2-3 TRBV6-6 NA NA TGTGCCAGCACGCGCCCGACCACAGATACGCAGTATTTT CASTRPTTDTQYF
TRBJ2-2 TRBV4-1 NA NA TGCGCCAGCAGCCAAGGGGCGGGGGCCTACACCGGGGAGCTGTTTTTT CASSQGAGAYTGELFF